The entry below gives a single TCR beta chain sequence along with its context. It lacks a known antigen. No much larger clonotype is one base removed from it; base qualities were not supplied. The CDR3 sequence holds 15 residues, the cysteine and phenylalanine included. Only the CDR3 DNA is retained, 45 bases long and in frame from the first base. V is pared back by 5 bases and J by 3 bases, with 15 bases lying between the germline termini. In the germline V gene, CDR1 corresponds to SGHTS and CDR2 to YDEGEE. This specimen comes from a study of OX40 agonist ivuxolimab in advanced cancers. Describing the broader study: The costimulatory receptor OX40 (CD134) was targeted by ivuxolimab, a fully human IgG2 agonistic monoclonal antibody. Intravenous ivuxolimab was administered to patients every 2 weeks at six dose levels: 0.01, 0.1, 0.3, 1.5, 3 and 10 mg/kg. Of the roughly 53 patients in dose escalation, about 20 had hepatocellular carcinoma, some 15 had melanoma, 9 had renal cell carcinoma and 9 had head and neck cancer. In the dose-escalation cohort, 75% to 90% of patients were male, and the mean age was around 60 years with a range of roughly 23 to 79. Prior anti-PD-1, anti-PD-L1 or anti-CTLA-4 therapy was permitted, and approximately 39% of dose-escalation patients had received checkpoint inhibitors. Partial responses occurred in three dose-escalation patients: two with cutaneous melanoma and one with hepatocellular carcinoma. Peripheral TCRbeta sequencing aimed to test whether ivuxolimab altered TCR sequence diversity and caused clonal T-cell expansion. The monotherapy dose-escalation portion (N = 52 patients) of the phase I ivuxolimab trial is reported in the paper.

The trial excluded patients who had a history of autoimmune disease or were on systemic immunosuppression. Peripheral blood for TCR sequencing was drawn from every dose cohort at baseline, at cycle 4 day 1 and at cycle 7 day 1. The samples were drawn from a first-in-human, open-label, multicenter phase I dose-escalation trial of ivuxolimab. The trial enrolled adults with locally advanced or metastatic head and neck squamous cell, hepatocellular, melanoma or renal cell carcinoma. Before TCR sequencing, CD4+ and CD8+ T cells were separately sorted from peripheral blood. Genomic DNA was extracted from sorted cells for sequencing of the TCRbeta CDR3 region. TCRbeta CDR3 regions were sequenced using the immunoSEQ Assay. Imported from immuneACCESS, the table was reduced by TCRdb to in-frame sequences with V and J called. These copies leave out some clones; in studies compared against another copy, an unresolved V gene accounts for under half, and the cause of the remainder is not known. The sample table contains some 45,000 clones; only one count was recorded for around nine tenths of them. The top ten clonotypes cover around 13% of the sample.

Broader findings and caveats from the paper: Partial responders in the 0.1-3.0 mg/kg groups had among the lowest normalized peripheral clonal expansion, especially among CD8+ T cells. At doses of 0.1 to 3.0 mg/kg, clonal expansion of both CD4+ and CD8+ blood T cells was observed from baseline to week 6. Low levels of normalized T-cell clonal expansion were also shown by some nonresponding patients. Antigen specificity was not determined for the clonally expanded peripheral T cells. After ivuxolimab, CD8+ T cells had more expanded clones than CD4+ T cells on average.

The chain is made from TRBV5-8 and TRBJ1-5; tentative D gene TRBD1, with 5 bases matching. The sequence came from an adult with an advanced solid tumor such as melanoma, head and neck, liver or kidney cancer. This specimen consisted of CD4+ or CD8+ T cells sorted from blood, obtained in a trial of the OX40 agonist ivuxolimab. The CDR3 reads as follows: CASSRAGGINQPQHF. In nucleotides, the sequence is TGTGCCAGCAGTCGGGCTGGGGGAATCAATCAGCCCCAGCATTTT.